This T cell receptor beta chain was profiled in a study of Graves' ophthalmopathy and Graves' hyperthyroidism. This CDR3 region has 15 residues. Germline loops: CDR1 ENHRY, CDR2 SYGVKD. Trimming cost V 2 bases and J 8 bases, with 15 bases left between them. Amplified TCR beta CDR3 regions were obtained using RNA transcripts as template. First-round RT-PCR relied on HTBI primers, and a second-round multiplex PCR came next. TCRdb independently ran MiXCR on the multiplex PCR reads; one entry per CDR3 protein. Altogether some 750,000 distinct CDR3 sequences are present, around 40% being singletons, with the ten largest covering around 40%.

The chain uses TRBV10-3 and TRBJ2-2; D unresolved. The clonotype was recovered from an adult man with Graves' ophthalmopathy. Sequenced input: peripheral blood. Here the CDR3 reads CAISENLEVGGELFF. For the CDR3, the DNA is TGTGCCATCAGTGAGAACCTAGAGGTCGGTGGGGAGCTGTTTTTT.